These 27 T cell receptor beta chains came from one sample sequenced in a study of cytomegalovirus exposure and HLA in healthy donors. Vbeta (60) and Jbeta (13) primers were used in the PCR. Measured with immunoSEQ multiplex PCR; TCRdb has only the in-frame clones, and not every one. The table has approximately 120,000 clones, around four fifths seen once. Source material: PBMCs. These receptors all stem from a woman between 50 and 59 years old in good health and CMV-seropositive.

In this sample, this clone turned up once. The chain recombines TRBV9 with TRBJ2-3, with TRBD1 identical over 12 bases. The CDR3 spans 16 residues. Germline V lookup: CDR1 SGDLS, CDR2 YYNGEE. V was pared by 4 bases and J by 4 bases, with 7 bases of the junction left unmatched. The CDR3 DNA is TGTGCCAGCAGCCCCTCCGGGACAGGGGGCCCAGATACGCAGTATTTT. Translated: CASSPSGTGGPDTQYF.

This chain joins TRBV5-6 and TRBJ2-1; D is possibly TRBD1 (6 bases). Germline lookup yields CDR1 SGHDT and CDR2 YYEEEE. V lost 0 bases and J 2 bases, leaving 9 bases between the germline ends. This CDR3 spans 15 amino acids. Here the CDR3 DNA reads TGTGCCAGCAGCTTGGGGGACACCACCTACAATGAGCAGTTCTTC. Protein product: CASSLGDTTYNEQFF.

This clone was seen a few times. The J gene is TRBJ2-1, the V gene TRBV9, with 14 bases lining up with TRBD2. This CDR3 contains 16 residues. The germline V gene has CDR1 SGDLS and CDR2 YYNGEE. The J segment lost 6 bases and the V segment lost 2 bases, leaving 4 bases of the junction unmatched. Here the CDR3 reads CASSVTGTSGSNEQFF. CDR3 bases: TGTGCCAGCAGCGTTACCGGGACTAGCGGGAGCAATGAGCAGTTCTTC.

As concerns this clone: At one boundary the junction diverges from the germline segment, which might be a read error. The chain joins TRBV10-3 to TRBJ2-4; the match to TRBD2 covers 7 bases. The CDR3 has 17 amino acids. The V gene's germline CDR1 is ENHRY and CDR2 SYGVKD. DNA of the CDR3: TGTGCCATCAGTGGCGTAAGGGAGGGGATAAAAGGGAACAGTCAGTACTTC. Translated, it gives CAISGVREGIKGNSQYF.

Comments on this clone: Other DNA variants within this sample encode the same CDR3. This chain joins TRBV10-3 and TRBJ2-5; no clear D. The V end lost 0 bases, the J end lost 4 bases, and 3 bases lay between the germline ends. CDR3 length: 12 amino acids. CDR1 is ENHRY and CDR2 is SYGVKD in the germline V gene. The CDR3 loop reads CAISESRETQYF. CDR3 in DNA: TGTGCCATCAGTGAGTCCCGAGAGACCCAGTACTTC.

This clone was picked up one time. This chain joins TRBV28 and TRBJ2-5; D remains unclear. TRBJ2-7 explains the end of the DNA better; the J call may be wrong. The CDR3 consists of 17 residues. Germline V gene data show CDR1 as MDHEN and CDR2 as SYDVKM. CDR3 region: CATIVGSTWSASYEQYF. As DNA, the CDR3 is TGTGCCACCATCGTAGGCAGCACGTGGAGTGCCTCCTACGAGCAGTACTTC.

Points on this clone: This sample includes further DNA sequences coding for the same CDR3. The chain uses TRBV27 and TRBJ1-1; the D is unclear. V lost 0 bases and J 1 base, leaving 3 bases between the germline ends. CDR1 is MNHEY and CDR2 is SMNVEV in the germline V gene (reference sequence). CDR3 size: 13 residues. The CDR3 DNA reads as TGTGCCAGCAGTTTATCGCGGAACACTGAAGCTTTCTTT. Its protein is CASSLSRNTEAFF.

The rearrangement uses TRBV19 and TRBJ2-3, with 8 bases aligning to TRBD1. CDR3 length equals 15 residues. The junction had 4 bases not matched to a gene; V was cut back by 3 bases and J by 2 bases. Germline assignment: CDR1 LNHDA and CDR2 SQIVND (reference sequence). CDR3 sequence reads: CASSIRTGITDTQYF. The CDR3 coding sequence is TGTGCCAGTAGTATTCGGACAGGGATCACAGATACGCAGTATTTT.

The chain carries TRBV7-8 and TRBJ2-3, with D perhaps TRBD2 (7 bases). V shed 8 bases and J shed 6 bases, with 24 bases lying between them. Germline loops: CDR1 SGHVS, CDR2 FQNEAQ. The CDR3 totals 16 residues. In DNA form, the CDR3 reads TGTGCCAGCGCGACCTCACGCTGGGGGGGGGCGGATACGCAGTATTTT. Protein product: CASATSRWGGADTQYF.

The chain links TRBV2 to TRBJ1-1; D ambiguous. Germline CDR1 reads SNHLY; CDR2 reads FYNNEI. Trimming cost V 7 bases and J 3 bases, with 12 bases left between them. This CDR3 is built from 13 residues. The CDR3 DNA is TGTGCCAGCACTTTCAGGAGGGACACTGAAGCTTTCTTT. Protein: CASTFRRDTEAFF.

The rearrangement uses TRBV29-1 and TRBJ2-4, with D perhaps matching TRBD1 (5 bases). The CDR3 runs to 10 residues. The V end was cut by 7 bases, the J end by 12 bases, with 13 bases between. Germline lookup yields CDR1 SQVTM and CDR2 ANQGSEA. CDR3 sequence (DNA): TGCAGCGCCAGGGATGACAGTCAGTACTTC. Its protein product is CSARDDSQYF.

The chain carries TRBV5-6 and TRBJ2-4, with D possibly TRBD1 on 5 matching bases. The germline gives CDR1 SGHDT, CDR2 YYEEEE. The ends were cut back, 4 bases at V and 4 bases at J, with 12 bases in the middle. There are 14 residues in the CDR3. CDR3 in DNA: TGTGCCAGCAGCCCTTGGGCAGGGAAAAACATTCAGTACTTC. Translating it yields CASSPWAGKNIQYF.

A note on this clone: At one boundary the junction diverges from the germline segment, which might be a read error. The chain uses TRBV7-9 and TRBJ2-5, with TRBD1 matching 8 bases. CDR1 SEHNR and CDR2 FQNEAQ come from the germline V gene (reference sequence). The CDR3 runs 15 residues. The CDR3 sequence: CSSSLKTGGRETQYF. The CDR3, as DNA: TGTTCCAGCAGCCTAAAAACAGGGGGTAGAGAGACCCAGTACTTC.

The chain recombines TRBV6-5 with TRBJ2-7; tentative D call: TRBD1 (6 bases). Deletions cut 5 bases from V and 9 bases from J, with 14 bases between. Germline CDR1 MNHEY, CDR2 SVGAGI. This CDR3 comprises 12 residues. The CDR3 loop reads CASSATRGTQYF. The CDR3 DNA follows: TGTGCCAGCAGTGCTACTAGGGGGACGCAGTACTTC.

This CDR3 reads CASGLESLAGGQVTQYF. The CDR3 DNA is TGTGCTAGTGGTTTGGAGTCGCTAGCGGGGGGGCAGGTGACCCAGTACTTC. V gene TRBV12-5 combines with J gene TRBJ2-5, with 12 bases aligning to TRBD2. From germline, CDR1 is LGHNT and CDR2 FRNRAP. This CDR3 comprises 17 residues. Losses at the gene ends were 1 base for V and 7 bases for J; bases not matched to a gene: 10. Drawing the rest from reference TRBV12-5 and TRBJ2-5, the complete variable domain is DARVTQTPRHKVTEMGQEVTMRCQPILGHNTVFWYRQTMMQGLELLAYFRNRAPLDDSGMPKDRFSAEMPDATLATLKIQPSEPRDSAVYFCASGLESLAGGQVTQYFGPGTRLLVL.

In nucleotides, the CDR3 is TGTGCCAGCAGCCGACCCAGGGGAAGAGGGGATGAAAAACTGTTTTTT. Residues: CASSRPRGRGDEKLFF. This sequence joins TRBV14 and TRBJ1-4; D is perhaps TRBD1 (6 bases). The germline V gene encodes CDR1 SGHDN and CDR2 FVKESK. Trimming removed 4 bases from V and 6 bases from J, with 18 bases in between. The CDR3 is 16 amino acids.

This chain joins TRBV27 and TRBJ1-6; no reliable D call. V lost 2 bases to trimming and J lost 5 bases, with 19 bases between them. The germline gives CDR1 MNHEY, CDR2 SMNVEV (reference sequence). The CDR3 loop spans 18 amino acids. The CDR3 loop reads CASSLQVSPGSNNSPLHF. Here the CDR3 DNA reads TGTGCCAGCAGTTTACAAGTGTCACCGGGGAGTAATAATTCACCCCTCCACTTT.

As concerns this clone: A much larger clone differs by one base, so this may be a read error. The rearrangement links TRBV7-9 to TRBJ2-5, with a weak D call TRBD2 (6 bases). The last part of the DNA fits TRBJ2-7 better; the J call may be wrong. The CDR3 has 16 amino acids. Germline loops: CDR1 SEHNR, CDR2 FQNEAQ (reference sequence). The CDR3 DNA sequence: TGTGCCAGCAGCTTAGAGATGCGGGAAGGCCCTCACGAGCAGTACTTC. Translated: CASSLEMREGPHEQYF.

This chain joins TRBV7-9 and TRBJ2-1; TRBD2 might be the D (7 bases). CDR3 length: 17 amino acids. Per the germline V gene, CDR1 is SEHNR and CDR2 is FQNEAQ (reference sequence). The V and J ends lost 5 bases and 11 bases respectively, with 28 bases between them. The CDR3 coding sequence is TGTGCCAGCAGCCTCCCCGTCAGAGGGGGGGGGTTAATAAAGCAGTTCTTC. Protein product: CASSLPVRGGGLIKQFF. Full variable domain (remainder filled in from reference TRBV7-9 and TRBJ2-1): DTGVSQNPRHKITKRGQNVTFRCDPISEHNRLYWYRQTLGQGPEFLTYFQNEAQLEKSRLLSDRFSAERPKGSFSTLEIQRTEQGDSAMYLCASSLPVRGGGLIKQFFGPGTRLTVL.

This chain connects TRBV11-2 to TRBJ2-1; TRBD2 aligns across 9 bases. The CDR3 has 18 amino acids. V was pared by 4 bases and J by 8 bases, with 18 bases of the junction left unmatched. CDR1 SGHAT and CDR2 FQNNGV come from the germline V gene. The CDR3 DNA reads as TGTGCCAGCAGCTGGGCGGGAGGGCCCTCGCGCGTCATTCATGAGCAGTTCTTC. It specifies CASSWAGGPSRVIHEQFF.

This rearrangement joins TRBV5-6 to TRBJ2-5; no firm D call. Germline CDR1 is SGHDT and CDR2 is YYEEEE. The CDR3 is made up of 12 amino acids. Trimming stripped 5 bases from V and 7 bases from J, with 12 bases between. The CDR3 DNA is TGTGCCAGCAGTTCCGGTGAGGTGACCCAGTACTTC. Protein product: CASSSGEVTQYF.

CDR3: CASSETPASGGGGKPLHF. CDR3 coding DNA: TGCGCCAGCAGCGAAACCCCAGCAAGCGGGGGCGGAGGGAAACCCCTCCACTTT. The rearrangement joins TRBV4-1 to TRBJ1-6; a weak D match, TRBD1 (6 bases). V lost 5 bases, J lost 12 bases, and 29 bases lay in between. Per germline, CDR1 MGHRA and CDR2 YSYEKL. This CDR3 contains 18 residues.

This clone was seen only once. V is TRBV7-2 and J is TRBJ2-3; D possibly corresponds to TRBD1 (6 bases). The V gene lost 5 bases and the J gene lost 4 bases, with 7 bases spanning the gap. The V gene's germline CDR1 is SGHTA and CDR2 FQGNSA. CDR3 length: 12 residues. The CDR3 DNA reads TGTGCCAGCAGCCAGGGGCCAGATACGCAGTATTTT. It translates to CASSQGPDTQYF.

This chain connects TRBV10-2 to TRBJ2-1; tentatively, D is TRBD2 (6 bases). Germline lookup yields CDR1 WSHSY and CDR2 SAAADI. This CDR3 region has 12 residues. V was cut by 8 bases and J by 4 bases, with 9 bases left in between. CDR3 coding DNA: TGCGCCAGCGGGGACTCGTACAATGAGCAGTTCTTC. It yields the protein CASGDSYNEQFF.

This sequence joins TRBV7-2 and TRBJ1-2; TRBD1 is a possible D gene (5 bases). Per the germline V gene, CDR1 is SGHTA and CDR2 is FQGNSA. The V gene lost 5 bases and the J gene lost 1 base, with 11 bases spanning the gap. This CDR3 has 14 amino acids. The CDR3 here is CASSRRGVNYGYTF. The CDR3 DNA reads as TGTGCCAGCAGCCGGCGGGGGGTTAACTATGGCTACACCTTC. The full variable domain, rest sourced from reference TRBV7-2 and TRBJ1-2, is GAGVSQSPSNKVTEKGKDVELRCDPISGHTALYWYRQSLGQGLEFLIYFQGNSAPDKSGLPSDRFSAERTGGSVSTLTIQRTQQEDSAVYLCASSRRGVNYGYTFGSGTRLTVV.

This sequence joins TRBV4-1 and TRBJ2-7; 9 bases are shared with TRBD1. There are 14 residues in the CDR3. Germline V lookup: CDR1 MGHRA, CDR2 YSYEKL. The junction had 5 bases not matched to a gene; V was cut back by 4 bases and J by 4 bases. CDR3 in DNA: TGCGCCAGCAGCCGGCCCGGACAGGGGTACGAGCAGTACTTC. It codes for CASSRPGQGYEQYF.

The chain links TRBV5-1 to TRBJ1-1; 9 bases are shared with TRBD1. J gave up 4 bases and V 2 bases, and 3 bases lay outside the gene matches. The CDR3 is 14 residues long. Germline V lookup: CDR1 SGHRS, CDR2 YFSETQ. DNA of the CDR3: TGCGCCAGCAGCTTCCAGACAGGGGGCACTGAAGCTTTCTTT. Translation: CASSFQTGGTEAFF.